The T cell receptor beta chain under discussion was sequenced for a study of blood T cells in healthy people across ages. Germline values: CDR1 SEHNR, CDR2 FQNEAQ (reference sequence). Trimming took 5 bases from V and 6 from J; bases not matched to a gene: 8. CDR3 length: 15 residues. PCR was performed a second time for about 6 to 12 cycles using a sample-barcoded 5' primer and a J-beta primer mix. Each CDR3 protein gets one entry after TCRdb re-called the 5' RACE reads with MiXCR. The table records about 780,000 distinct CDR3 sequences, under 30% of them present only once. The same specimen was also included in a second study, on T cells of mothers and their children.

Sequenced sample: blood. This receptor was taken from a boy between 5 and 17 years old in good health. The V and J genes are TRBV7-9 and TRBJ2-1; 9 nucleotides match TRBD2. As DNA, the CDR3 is TGTGCCAGCAGCGGGAGCGGGGGGCTGGGCAATGAGCAGTTCTTC. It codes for CASSGSGGLGNEQFF.